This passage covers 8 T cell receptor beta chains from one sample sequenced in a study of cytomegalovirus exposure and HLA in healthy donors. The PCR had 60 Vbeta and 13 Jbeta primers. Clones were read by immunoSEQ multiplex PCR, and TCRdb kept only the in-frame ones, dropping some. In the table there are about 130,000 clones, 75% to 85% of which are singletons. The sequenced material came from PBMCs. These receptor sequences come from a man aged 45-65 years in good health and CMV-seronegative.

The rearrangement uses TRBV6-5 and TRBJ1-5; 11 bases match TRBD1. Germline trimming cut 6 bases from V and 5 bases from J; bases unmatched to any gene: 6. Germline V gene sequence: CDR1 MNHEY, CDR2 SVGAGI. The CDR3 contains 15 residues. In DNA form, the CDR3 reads TGTGCCAGCAGAACCGGGACAGGGGGGTATCAGCCCCAGCATTTT. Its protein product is CASRTGTGGYQPQHF.

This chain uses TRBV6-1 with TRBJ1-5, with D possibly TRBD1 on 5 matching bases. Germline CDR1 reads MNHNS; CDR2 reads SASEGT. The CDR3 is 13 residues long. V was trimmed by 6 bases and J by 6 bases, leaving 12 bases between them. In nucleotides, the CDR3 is TGTGCCAGCAGGTCGCAGGGTTCTCAGCCCCAGCATTTT. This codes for CASRSQGSQPQHF.

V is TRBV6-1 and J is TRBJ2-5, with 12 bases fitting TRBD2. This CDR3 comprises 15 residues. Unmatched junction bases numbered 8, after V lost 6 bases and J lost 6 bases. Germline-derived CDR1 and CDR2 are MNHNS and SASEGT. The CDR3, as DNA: TGTGCCAGCAGACGGACTAGCGGGGTCGAAAAGACCCAGTACTTC. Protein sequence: CASRRTSGVEKTQYF.

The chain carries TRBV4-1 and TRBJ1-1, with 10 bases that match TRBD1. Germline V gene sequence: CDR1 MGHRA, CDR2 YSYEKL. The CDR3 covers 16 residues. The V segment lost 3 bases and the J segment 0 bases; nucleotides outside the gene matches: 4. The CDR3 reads CASSQGQGKMNTEAFF. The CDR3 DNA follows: TGCGCCAGCAGCCAGGGACAGGGGAAGATGAACACTGAAGCTTTCTTT.

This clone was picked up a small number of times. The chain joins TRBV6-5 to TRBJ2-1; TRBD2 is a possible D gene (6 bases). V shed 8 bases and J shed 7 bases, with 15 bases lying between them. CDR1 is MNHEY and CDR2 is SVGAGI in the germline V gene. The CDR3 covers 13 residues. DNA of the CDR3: TGTGCCAGCTCTTGGGGGGACGGGAATGAGCAGTTCTTC. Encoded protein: CASSWGDGNEQFF.

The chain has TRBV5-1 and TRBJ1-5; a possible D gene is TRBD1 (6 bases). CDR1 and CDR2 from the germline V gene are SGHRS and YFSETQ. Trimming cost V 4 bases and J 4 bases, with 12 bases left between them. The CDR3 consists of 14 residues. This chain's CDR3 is CASSTGQLNQPQHF. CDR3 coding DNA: TGCGCCAGCAGCACCGGACAGCTAAATCAGCCCCAGCATTTT. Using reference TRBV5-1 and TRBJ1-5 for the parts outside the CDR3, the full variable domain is KAGVTQTPRYLIKTRGQQVTLSCSPISGHRSVSWYQQTPGQGLQFLFEYFSETQRNKGNFPGRFSGRQFSNSRSEMNVSTLELGDSALYLCASSTGQLNQPQHFGDGTRLSIL.

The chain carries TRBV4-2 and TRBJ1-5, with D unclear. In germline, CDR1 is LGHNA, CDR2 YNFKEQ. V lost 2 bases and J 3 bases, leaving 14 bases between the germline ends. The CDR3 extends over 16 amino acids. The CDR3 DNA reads TGTGCCAGCAGCCAATTCCCCACGAGCCACAATCAGCCCCAGCATTTT. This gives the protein CASSQFPTSHNQPQHF.

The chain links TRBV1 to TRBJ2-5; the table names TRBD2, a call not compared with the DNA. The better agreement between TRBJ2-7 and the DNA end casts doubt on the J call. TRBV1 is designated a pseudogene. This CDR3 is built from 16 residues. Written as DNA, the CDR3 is TGCACCAGCAGCCAGCCTACTAGCGGGGCTACCTACGAGCAGTACTTC. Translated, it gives CTSSQPTSGATYEQYF.